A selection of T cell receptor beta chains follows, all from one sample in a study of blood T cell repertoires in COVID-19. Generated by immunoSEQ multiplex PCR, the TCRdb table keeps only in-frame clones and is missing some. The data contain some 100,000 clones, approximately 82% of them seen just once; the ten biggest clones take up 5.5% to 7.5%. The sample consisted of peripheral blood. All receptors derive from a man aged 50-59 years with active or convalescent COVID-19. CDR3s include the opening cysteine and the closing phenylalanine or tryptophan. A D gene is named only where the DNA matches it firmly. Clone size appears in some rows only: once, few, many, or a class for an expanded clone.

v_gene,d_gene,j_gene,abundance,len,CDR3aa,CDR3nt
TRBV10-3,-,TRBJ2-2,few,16,CAISESGGRNTGELFF,TGTGCCATCAGTGAGTCGGGGGGGCGGAACACCGGGGAGCTGTTTTTT
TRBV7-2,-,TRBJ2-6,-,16,CASSLVGVTGANVLTF,TGTGCCAGCAGCTTAGTCGGGGTAACTGGGGCCAACGTCCTGACTTTC
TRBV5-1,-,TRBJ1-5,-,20,CASSLGWTPGGSKSNQPQHF,TGCGCCAGCAGCTTGGGGTGGACCCCCGGGGGTAGTAAGAGCAATCAGCCCCAGCATTTT
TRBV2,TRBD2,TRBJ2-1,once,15,CASSEGRGAYNEQFF,TGTGCCAGCAGTGAGGGGCGGGGGGCTTACAATGAGCAGTTCTTC
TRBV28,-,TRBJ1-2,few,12,CASSSPNWGYTF,TGTGCCAGCAGTTCCCCAAACTGGGGCTACACCTTC
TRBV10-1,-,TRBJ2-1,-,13,CASSDFQQGEQFF,TGCGCCAGCAGTGACTTCCAACAGGGCGAGCAGTTCTTC
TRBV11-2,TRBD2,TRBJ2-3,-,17,CASSEDSGGAQTDTQYF,TGTGCCAGCAGCGAGGATAGCGGGGGGGCCCAGACAGATACGCAGTATTTT
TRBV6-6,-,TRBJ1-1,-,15,CASSYGTRVNTEAFF,TGTGCCAGCAGTTACGGCACCAGGGTGAACACTGAAGCTTTCTTT
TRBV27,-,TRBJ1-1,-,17,CASSLYGPQGRNTEAFF,TGTGCCAGCAGTTTATACGGCCCCCAAGGGAGGAACACTGAAGCTTTCTTT
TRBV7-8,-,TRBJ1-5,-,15,CASSSTGYSNQPQHF,TGTGCCAGCAGCTCGACAGGATATAGCAATCAGCCCCAGCATTTT
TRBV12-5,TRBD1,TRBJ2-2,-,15,CASATGTGYTGELFF,TGTGCTAGTGCCACCGGGACAGGGTACACCGGGGAGCTGTTTTTT
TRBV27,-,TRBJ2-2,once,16,CASSLGGGAGTGELFF,TGTGCCAGCAGCCTTGGAGGGGGGGCTGGGACCGGGGAGCTGTTTTTT
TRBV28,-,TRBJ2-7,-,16,CASSPDEGVGAYEQYF,TGTGCCAGCAGTCCGGACGAGGGGGTAGGGGCCTACGAGCAGTACTTC
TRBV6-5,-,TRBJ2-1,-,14,CASSRLGTYNEQFF,TGTGCCAGCAGTCGCCTCGGGACTTACAATGAGCAGTTCTTC
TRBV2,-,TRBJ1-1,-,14,CASSVGGFGTEAFF,TGTGCCAGCAGTGTCGGCGGCTTCGGCACTGAAGCTTTCTTT
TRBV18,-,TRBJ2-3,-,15,CASSPGREGGDTQYF,TGTGCCAGCTCACCAGGCAGGGAAGGGGGAGATACGCAGTATTTT
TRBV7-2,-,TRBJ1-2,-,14,CASSLGSQGYGYTF,TGTGCCAGCAGCTTAGGCAGTCAGGGCTATGGCTACACCTTC
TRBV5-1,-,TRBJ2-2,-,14,CASSWGRDNGELFF,TGCGCCAGCAGCTGGGGCAGGGATAACGGGGAGCTGTTTTTT
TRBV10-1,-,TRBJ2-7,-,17,CASGPQPQGSSPYEQYF,TGCGCCTCAGGCCCCCAGCCCCAGGGTTCATCCCCCTACGAGCAGTACTTC
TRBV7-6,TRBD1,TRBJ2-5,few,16,CASSLVLGQGRETQYF,TGTGCCAGCAGCTTAGTATTGGGACAGGGAAGAGAGACCCAGTACTTC
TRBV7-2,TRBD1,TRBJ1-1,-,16,CASSLEQGASYSEAFF,TGTGCCAGCAGCTTAGAGCAGGGGGCGTCATACTCTGAAGCTTTCTTT
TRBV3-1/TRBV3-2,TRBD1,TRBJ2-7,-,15,CASSQRGTGKNEQYF,TGTGCCAGCAGCCAGAGGGGGACAGGGAAGAACGAGCAGTACTTC
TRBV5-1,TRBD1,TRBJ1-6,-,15,CASSQDRNPNSPLHF,TGCGCCAGCAGCCAGGACAGGAACCCGAATTCACCCCTCCACTTT
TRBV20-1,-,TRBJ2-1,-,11,CSASSYNEQFF,TGCAGTGCTAGTTCTTACAATGAGCAGTTCTTC
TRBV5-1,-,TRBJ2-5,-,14,CASSFGQGQETQYF,TGCGCCAGCAGCTTCGGGCAGGGACAAGAGACCCAGTACTTC
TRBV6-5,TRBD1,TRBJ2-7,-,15,CASRTTGKGDYEQYF,TGTGCCAGCAGGACGACAGGGAAGGGAGACTACGAGCAGTACTTC
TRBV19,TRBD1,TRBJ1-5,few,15,CASTPTGFSNQPQHF,TGTGCCAGTACCCCGACAGGGTTTAGCAATCAGCCCCAGCATTTT
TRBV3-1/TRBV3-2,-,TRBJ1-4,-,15,CASSQGEATNEKLFF,TGTGCCAGCAGCCAGGGGGAGGCAACTAATGAAAAACTGTTTTTT
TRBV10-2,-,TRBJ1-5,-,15,CASSDQTGGNQPQHF,TGCGCCAGCAGTGACCAAACGGGGGGCAATCAGCCCCAGCATTTT
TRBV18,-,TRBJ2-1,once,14,CASSPGQQNNEQFF,TGTGCCAGCTCACCCGGACAGCAAAACAATGAGCAGTTCTTC
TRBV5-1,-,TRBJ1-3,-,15,CASSLGGRNENTIYF,TGCGCCAGCAGCTTGGGGGGGCGAAATGAAAACACCATATATTTT
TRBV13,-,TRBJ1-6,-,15,CASSLGTPYNSPLHF,TGTGCCAGCAGCTTAGGGACACCCTATAATTCACCCCTCCACTTT
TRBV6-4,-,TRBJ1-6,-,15,CASSDVFSSNSPLHF,TGTGCCAGCAGTGACGTGTTTTCTAGTAATTCACCCCTCCACTTT
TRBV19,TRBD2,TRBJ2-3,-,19,CASSATGLAGGGGADTQYF,TGTGCCAGTAGTGCCACCGGACTAGCGGGGGGGGGCGGTGCAGATACGCAGTATTTT
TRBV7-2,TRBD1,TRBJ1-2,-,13,CASSPRQGGGYTF,TGTGCCAGCAGCCCCCGACAGGGAGGTGGCTACACCTTC
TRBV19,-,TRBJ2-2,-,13,CATQTRGVGELFF,TGTGCCACTCAGACCCGAGGAGTCGGGGAGCTGTTTTTT
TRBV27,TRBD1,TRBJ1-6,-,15,CASSLGPGGNSPLHF,TGTGCCAGCAGTTTAGGACCAGGGGGAAATTCACCCCTCCACTTT
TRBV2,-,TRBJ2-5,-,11,CAGGELGTQYF,TGTGCCGGCGGGGAGCTCGGGACCCAGTACTTC
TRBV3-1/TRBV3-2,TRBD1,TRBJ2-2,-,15,CASSQSGQGAGELFF,TGTGCCAGCAGCCAATCTGGACAGGGGGCCGGGGAGCTGTTTTTT
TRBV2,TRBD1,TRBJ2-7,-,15,CASRRDRGRSYEQYF,TGTGCCAGCAGGAGGGACAGAGGGCGCTCCTACGAGCAGTACTTC
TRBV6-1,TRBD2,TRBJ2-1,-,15,CASSELAGGPNEQFF,TGTGCCAGCAGTGAACTAGCGGGGGGGCCAAATGAGCAGTTCTTC
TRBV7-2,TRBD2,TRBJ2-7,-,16,CASSPDSGGTPYEQYF,TGTGCCAGCAGCCCCGATAGCGGGGGGACCCCCTACGAGCAGTACTTC
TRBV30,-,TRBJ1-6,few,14,CAWTGGAYNSPLHF,TGTGCCTGGACGGGCGGGGCCTATAATTCACCCCTCCACTTT
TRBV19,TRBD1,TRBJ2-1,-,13,CANDRGKENEQFF,TGTGCCAACGACAGGGGGAAAGAGAATGAGCAGTTCTTC
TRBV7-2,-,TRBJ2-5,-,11,CASRTYGTQYF,TGTGCCAGCCGAACCTACGGGACCCAGTACTTC
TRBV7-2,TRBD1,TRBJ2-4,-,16,CASSLAVTGGADIQYF,TGTGCCAGCAGCTTAGCGGTGACAGGGGGCGCCGACATTCAGTACTTC
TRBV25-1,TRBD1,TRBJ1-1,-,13,CASRGQGVTEAFF,TGTGCCAGCAGAGGACAGGGTGTCACTGAAGCTTTCTTT
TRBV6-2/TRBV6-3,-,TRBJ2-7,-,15,CASSFPPRDSYEQYF,TGTGCCAGCAGCTTCCCTCCAAGAGATTCCTACGAGCAGTACTTC
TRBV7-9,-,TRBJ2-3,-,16,CASSLGGVLSTDTQYF,TGTGCCAGCAGCTTAGGGGGGGTTTTAAGCACAGATACGCAGTATTTT
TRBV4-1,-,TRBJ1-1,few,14,CASSHHEGGTEAFF,TGCGCCAGCAGCCATCACGAGGGAGGCACTGAAGCTTTCTTT
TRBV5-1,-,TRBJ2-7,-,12,CASSSPPREQYF,TGCGCCAGCAGCTCCCCTCCCCGGGAGCAGTACTTC